These 26 T cell receptor beta chains share one sample of origin, sequenced in a study of blood T cell repertoires in COVID-19. Repertoires were generated with immunoSEQ multiplex PCR, while TCRdb's copy carries only in-frame clones and drops some. The sample has about 300,000 clones; 83% are singletons. The specimen was peripheral blood. These receptors were obtained from a woman between 45 and 65 years old who had recovered from COVID-19.

The chain employs TRBV28 and TRBJ1-6; tentatively, D is TRBD1 (5 bases). The CDR3 is made up of 12 amino acids. V shed 9 bases and J shed 10 bases, with 13 bases lying between them. CDR1 MDHEN and CDR2 SYDVKM come from the germline V gene. The DNA of the CDR3 is TGTGCCAGTTCATCGGGGGACTCACCCCTCCACTTT. It yields the protein CASSSGDSPLHF.

The chain uses TRBV5-4 and TRBJ1-1; no definite D call. The germline gives CDR1 SGHNT, CDR2 YYREEE (reference sequence). This CDR3 has 14 amino acids. The germline V and J ends were trimmed by 5 bases and 1 base, with 12 bases remaining between them. The CDR3 region is CASSTILENTEAFF. The CDR3 coding sequence is TGTGCCAGCAGTACGATACTAGAGAACACTGAAGCTTTCTTT.

The gene calls are TRBV7-2 and TRBJ2-4, with TRBD2 identical over 8 bases. The CDR3 consists of 17 residues. Trimming cost V 0 bases and J 2 bases; bases outside gene matches: 6. CDR1 SGHTA and CDR2 FQGNSA come from the germline V gene. CDR3 residues: CASSLAHGGASKNIQYF. The CDR3 nucleotides read TGTGCCAGCAGCTTAGCGCACGGGGGGGCTTCCAAAAACATTCAGTACTTC.

The chain links TRBV7-9 to TRBJ2-5; 9 bases match TRBD2. This CDR3 is built from 16 residues. V lost 2 bases, J lost 4 bases, and 8 bases stayed unmatched. Germline V gives CDR1 SEHNR, CDR2 FQNEAQ (reference sequence). CDR3 loop: CASSLWAREGSETQYF. The CDR3 coding sequence is TGTGCCAGCAGCTTATGGGCGCGGGAGGGGTCAGAGACCCAGTACTTC.

V gene TRBV28 combines with J gene TRBJ2-3, with D possibly matching TRBD1 (7 bases). This CDR3 region has 19 residues. Per germline, CDR1 MDHEN and CDR2 SYDVKM. V was clipped by 0 bases and J by 1 base, with 20 bases between them. CDR3 DNA sequence: TGTGCCAGCAGTTTATGGCAGGGGGGACAGAATTCGGGCACAGATACGCAGTATTTT. Its protein product is CASSLWQGGQNSGTDTQYF.

The chain couples TRBV19 to TRBJ2-7, with D tentatively TRBD2 (5 bases). The germline V gene encodes CDR1 LNHDA and CDR2 SQIVND (reference sequence). This CDR3 is built from 15 residues. The V end was cut by 7 bases, the J end by 3 bases, with 19 bases between. In DNA form, the CDR3 reads TGTGCCAGTACCCCGGGCCGGGGTACTCTCTACGAGCAGTACTTC. Protein: CASTPGRGTLYEQYF.

The V call is TRBV6-5, the J call TRBJ1-4, with TRBD1 matching over 7 bases. V dropped 10 bases and J dropped 12; count of bases not matched to a gene: 11. The CDR3 is made up of 12 amino acids. CDR1 is MNHEY and CDR2 is SVGAGI in the germline V gene. CDR3: CAITPARGQLFF. The CDR3 DNA follows: TGTGCCATTACCCCCGCGAGGGGGCAACTGTTTTTT.

The chain is built from TRBV30 and TRBJ1-4, with 9 bases lining up with TRBD1. Losses at the gene ends were 3 bases for V and 4 bases for J; bases not matched to a gene: 3. CDR1 is GTSNPN, CDR2 SVGIG, per germline (reference sequence). There are 14 residues in the CDR3. CDR3 amino acids: CAWSETGGNEKLFF. The DNA of the CDR3 is TGTGCCTGGAGCGAGACAGGGGGTAATGAAAAACTGTTTTTT.

The chain carries TRBV19 and TRBJ1-3; D unresolved. The V gene lost 7 bases and the J gene lost 0 bases, with 10 bases spanning the gap. Germline V CDR1 and CDR2: LNHDA, SQIVND (reference sequence). This CDR3 comprises 14 residues. The CDR3 loop reads CASKEGSSGNTIYF. The CDR3, as DNA: TGTGCCAGTAAAGAAGGGAGCTCTGGAAACACCATATATTTT.

The V and J genes are TRBV19 and TRBJ2-1; no clear D gene. The germline V gene has CDR1 LNHDA and CDR2 SQIVND (reference sequence). The CDR3 has 12 residues. V shed 5 bases and J shed 6 bases, with 8 bases lying between them. The CDR3, as DNA: TGTGCCAGTAGTTCACTCTTCAATGAGCAGTTCTTC. The encoded protein is CASSSLFNEQFF.

This sequence joins TRBV5-1 and TRBJ2-1, with 7 nucleotides matching TRBD1. Germline V lookup: CDR1 SGHRS, CDR2 YFSETQ. The CDR3 has 16 residues. Germline trimming cut 1 base from V and 6 bases from J; bases unmatched to any gene: 10. CDR3 nucleotide sequence: TGCGCCAGCAGCTTGATGGGAGACAGGGATTTCAATGAGCAGTTCTTC. Translating gives CASSLMGDRDFNEQFF. Drawing the rest from reference TRBV5-1 and TRBJ2-1, the complete variable domain is KAGVTQTPRYLIKTRGQQVTLSCSPISGHRSVSWYQQTPGQGLQFLFEYFSETQRNKGNFPGRFSGRQFSNSRSEMNVSTLELGDSALYLCASSLMGDRDFNEQFFGPGTRLTVL.

This rearrangement joins TRBV7-9 to TRBJ2-3; 10 bases map to TRBD2. Trimming took 4 bases from V and 2 from J; bases not matched to a gene: 6. Germline V gene lookup returns CDR1 SEHNR and CDR2 FQNEAQ (reference sequence). The CDR3 contains 16 residues. The CDR3 DNA reads TGTGCCAGCAGCTACGCTAGCGGGAGAGACACAGATACGCAGTATTTT. The encoded protein is CASSYASGRDTDTQYF.

This chain connects TRBV27 to TRBJ2-5; D might be TRBD2 (6 bases). The CDR3 length is 16 residues. From germline, CDR1 is MNHEY and CDR2 SMNVEV (reference sequence). V was cut by 5 bases and J by 2 bases, with 18 bases left in between. The CDR3 nucleotides are TGTGCCAGCAGTCCCCTGCCACTAGCAGCACAAGAGACCCAGTACTTC. Translating gives CASSPLPLAAQETQYF.

The gene calls are TRBV5-4 and TRBJ1-2; D perhaps matches TRBD1 (5 bases). The CDR3 extends over 13 amino acids. V lost 0 bases and J lost 8, with 11 bases in between. The germline gives CDR1 SGHNT, CDR2 YYREEE (reference sequence). CDR3 loop: CASSLAGGNGYTF. The CDR3 DNA reads TGTGCCAGCAGCTTGGCCGGGGGTAACGGCTACACCTTC.

The V call is TRBV19, the J call TRBJ1-1, with D possibly being TRBD1 (5 bases). Per germline, CDR1 LNHDA and CDR2 SQIVND (reference sequence). The V and J ends lost 0 bases and 4 bases respectively, with 9 bases between them. The CDR3 is 14 amino acids. CDR3 DNA: TGTGCCAGTAGTATAGATCTGGGGGGCACTGAAGCTTTCTTT. It specifies CASSIDLGGTEAFF.

The V call is TRBV2, the J call TRBJ1-4, with 11 bases matching TRBD1. The CDR3 spans 13 residues. The V and J ends lost 6 bases and 8 bases, in that order; junction bases with no gene match: 2. Germline V gives CDR1 SNHLY, CDR2 FYNNEI. CDR3 DNA sequence: TGTGCCAGCAGCCGGGACAGGGGGGAAAAACTGTTTTTT. This encodes CASSRDRGEKLFF.

The genes are TRBV24-1 and TRBJ2-2, with 11 bases that match TRBD2. The CDR3 has 15 residues. Per germline, CDR1 KGHDR and CDR2 SFDVKD. V gave up 4 bases and J gave up 5 bases; unmatched junction bases: 2. CDR3 DNA: TGTGCCACCAGTGAAACTAGCGGGGGTACCGGGGAGCTGTTTTTT. It translates to CATSETSGGTGELFF.

V usage is TRBV5-4 and J usage is TRBJ2-1; 14 bases agree with TRBD2. Germline values: CDR1 SGHNT, CDR2 YYREEE (reference sequence). V gave up 4 bases and J gave up 7 bases; unmatched junction bases: 7. This CDR3 has 16 amino acids. CDR3 sequence: CASSEGLAGAYNEQFF. As DNA, the CDR3 is TGTGCCAGCAGCGAGGGACTAGCGGGAGCATATAATGAGCAGTTCTTC.

The chain is built from TRBV28 and TRBJ1-4; 7 positions agree with TRBD1. CDR1 is MDHEN, CDR2 SYDVKM, per germline. The V segment lost 6 bases and the J segment 8 bases; nucleotides outside the gene matches: 3. The CDR3 spans 12 residues. The CDR3 DNA sequence: TGTGCCAGCAGACAGGGGCAGGAAAAACTGTTTTTT. The encoded protein is CASRQGQEKLFF.

Details on this clone: This sample includes further DNA sequences coding for the same CDR3. The J gene is TRBJ1-2, the V gene TRBV12-3 or TRBV12-4; D gene ambiguous. V was pared by 2 bases and J by 8 bases, with 9 bases between. This CDR3 is 12 amino acids long. For the CDR3, the DNA is TGTGCCAGCAGTTTACCCGGAGGCGGCTACACCTTC. Translation: CASSLPGGGYTF.

The chain carries TRBV9 and TRBJ2-1; 12 bases are a match to TRBD2. This CDR3 has 16 residues. Trimming at V came to 0 bases and at J to 8 bases, leaving 6 bases not matched to a gene. Germline-derived CDR1 and CDR2 are SGDLS and YYNGEE. CDR3 nucleotides: TGTGCCAGCAGCGTAGTTGGGGCTAGCGGGAGGGATGAGCAGTTCTTC. Its translation is CASSVVGASGRDEQFF.

This rearrangement joins TRBV3-1 (or the pseudogene TRBV3-2) to TRBJ1-2, with D perhaps TRBD1 (5 bases). Germline-derived CDR1 and CDR2 are LGHDT and YNNKEL (reference sequence). There are 15 residues in the CDR3. V lost 0 bases, J lost 8 bases, and 16 bases lay in between. CDR3 nucleotide sequence: TGTGCCAGCAGCCAAGATCAGACAGCCCGGAAGGGCTACACCTTC. Translated: CASSQDQTARKGYTF.

V usage is TRBV7-9 and J usage is TRBJ1-2, with a weak D call TRBD1 (6 bases). Trimming shortened V by 5 bases and J by 7 bases, and 11 bases separated the two germline ends. Per the germline V gene, CDR1 is SEHNR and CDR2 is FQNEAQ (reference sequence). The CDR3 runs 12 residues. CDR3 protein: CASSPPRGGYTF. CDR3 sequence (DNA): TGTGCCAGCAGCCCACCCAGGGGTGGCTACACCTTC.

This sequence joins TRBV7-7 and TRBJ2-3; 7 bases match TRBD2. Germline V gene data show CDR1 as SSHAT and CDR2 as FNYEAQ (reference sequence). This CDR3 spans 15 amino acids. The V segment lost 1 base and the J segment 2 bases; nucleotides outside the gene matches: 3. This CDR3 is CASSLGLAPTDTQYF. CDR3 in DNA: TGTGCCAGCAGCTTAGGACTAGCCCCCACAGATACGCAGTATTTT. The full variable domain, completed using reference TRBV7-7 and TRBJ2-3, is GAGVSQSPRYKVTKRGQDVTLRCDPISSHATLYWYQQALGQGPEFLTYFNYEAQPDKSGLPSDRFSAERPEGSISTLTIQRTEQRDSAMYRCASSLGLAPTDTQYFGPGTRLTVL.

This clone was observed a handful of times. Other DNA sequences in the same sample also yield this CDR3. The genes are TRBV28 and TRBJ1-1, with D perhaps TRBD1 (6 bases). Looked up from germline, CDR1 is MDHEN and CDR2 is SYDVKM. V was pared by 6 bases and J by 4 bases, with 18 bases between. The CDR3 loop spans 15 amino acids. CDR3 coding DNA: TGTGCCAGCAGCCCGAATCAGGGGCGGAGCACTGAAGCTTTCTTT. As protein: CASSPNQGRSTEAFF.

This chain links TRBV4-2 with TRBJ2-7, with 10 bases identical to TRBD2. V lost 4 bases to trimming and J lost 5 bases; unmatched junction nucleotides: 11. The length of the CDR3 is 16 residues. Germline V gene data show CDR1 as LGHNA and CDR2 as YNFKEQ. DNA of the CDR3: TGTGCCAGCAGCCGGGGAGAGAGCGGGAGGGCCGACGAGCAGTACTTC. Its translation is CASSRGESGRADEQYF.